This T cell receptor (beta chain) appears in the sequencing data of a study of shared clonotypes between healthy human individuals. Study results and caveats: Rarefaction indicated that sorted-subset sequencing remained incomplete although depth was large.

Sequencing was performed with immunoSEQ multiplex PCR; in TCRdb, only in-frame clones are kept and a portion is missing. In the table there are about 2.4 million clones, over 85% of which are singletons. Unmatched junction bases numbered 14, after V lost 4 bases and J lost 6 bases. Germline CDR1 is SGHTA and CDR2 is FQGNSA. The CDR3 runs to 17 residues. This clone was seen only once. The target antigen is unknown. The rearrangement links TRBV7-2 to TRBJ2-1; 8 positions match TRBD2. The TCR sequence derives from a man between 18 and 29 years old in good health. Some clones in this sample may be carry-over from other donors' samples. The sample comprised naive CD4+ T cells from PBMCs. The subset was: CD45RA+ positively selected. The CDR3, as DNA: TGTGCCAGCAGCTCTCTAGCGGGCTCCCCCCTATTCAATGAGCAGTTCTTC. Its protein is CASSSLAGSPLFNEQFF.